Presented here are 13 T cell receptor beta chains from one specimen sequenced in a study of CD8+CD57+ T cells in acquired aplastic anemia. TCR beta VDJ combinations and CDR3 sequences were profiled from genomic DNA. TCRdb used MiXCR to reprocess the reads, holding one entry per CDR3 protein. The repertoire has roughly 130,000 distinct CDR3 sequences, over 45% of them found once; the top ten carry 2.5% to 3%. The sequencing sample was made of sorted CD4+, CD8+, or CD8+CD57+ T cells (not recorded which) from PBMCs. These receptors all come from a human donor in good health, serving as a control.

V is TRBV24-1 and J is TRBJ2-7; tentative D call: TRBD2 (6 bases). Deletions cut 7 bases from V and 7 bases from J, with 22 bases between. The CDR3 loop spans 15 amino acids. CDR1 is KGHDR and CDR2 is SFDVKD in the germline V gene. This CDR3 reads CATSNRLGGRREQYF. The CDR3 DNA is TGTGCCACCAGCAATCGGTTAGGAGGGCGGAGGGAGCAGTACTTC.

The chain joins TRBV2 to TRBJ1-6, with 7 bases that match TRBD1. CDR1 and CDR2 (germline): SNHLY, FYNNEI. The trim removed 3 bases at V and 7 bases at J, leaving 6 bases unmatched. The length of the CDR3 is 15 residues. CDR3: CASSDNQGGNSPLHF. The DNA of the CDR3 is TGTGCCAGCAGTGATAATCAGGGGGGAAATTCACCCCTCCACTTT.

This clonotype was counted ten times or more. The chain recombines TRBV6-5 with TRBJ1-2; no definite D call. CDR3 length equals 13 residues. The germline V gene has CDR1 MNHEY and CDR2 SVGAGI. Trimming shortened V by 0 bases and J by 7 bases, and 9 bases separated the two germline ends. The CDR3 is CASSYSKGFGYTF. The CDR3 coding sequence is TGTGCCAGCAGTTACTCAAAGGGATTTGGCTACACCTTC.

In this sample, this clonotype turned up a few times. J is TRBJ2-1 and V is TRBV20-1; 12 bases are shared with TRBD2. Germline assignment: CDR1 DFQATT and CDR2 SNEGSKA (reference sequence). This CDR3 is built from 15 residues. After removal of 5 bases from V and 2 bases from J, the junction contained 4 bases not matched to a gene. CDR3 loop: CSAARLAGAYNEQFF. The CDR3 coding sequence is TGCAGTGCTGCCCGACTAGCGGGGGCCTACAATGAGCAGTTCTTC.

This clonotype was seen at least ten times. This chain uses TRBV5-1 with TRBJ2-3; D may be TRBD1 (6 bases). The CDR3 length is 15 residues. CDR1 SGHRS and CDR2 YFSETQ come from the germline V gene. Trimming shortened V by 5 bases and J by 2 bases, and 15 bases separated the two germline ends. CDR3 coding DNA: TGCGCCAGCAGTTATCAGGGGCGTCACACAGATACGCAGTATTTT. It codes for CASSYQGRHTDTQYF.

The chain employs TRBV6-1 and TRBJ2-2; 7 bases map to TRBD1. The germline V gene encodes CDR1 MNHNS and CDR2 SASEGT. The CDR3 is made up of 16 amino acids. The J segment lost 2 bases and the V segment lost 6 bases, leaving 9 bases of the junction unmatched. CDR3 in DNA: TGTGCCAGCAGATCCTACCGGGACAGTAACACCGGGGAGCTGTTTTTT. Its translation: CASRSYRDSNTGELFF.

V usage is TRBV6-1 and J usage is TRBJ1-2; 7 nucleotides align to TRBD1. This CDR3 region has 14 residues. V lost 8 bases to trimming and J lost 4 bases; unmatched junction nucleotides: 10. The germline gives CDR1 MNHNS, CDR2 SASEGT. Written as DNA, the CDR3 is TGTGCCAGCGGCGGGGACAGCACCCGCTATGGCTACACCTTC. The encoded protein is CASGGDSTRYGYTF.

This clonotype appeared many times. This sequence joins TRBV5-1 and TRBJ2-6; no clear D gene. Germline V gives CDR1 SGHRS, CDR2 YFSETQ. Trimming stripped 0 bases from V and 0 bases from J, with 4 bases between. The CDR3 covers 15 residues. The CDR3 is CASSLGSSGANVLTF. CDR3 sequence (DNA): TGCGCCAGCAGCTTGGGGAGCTCTGGGGCCAACGTCCTGACTTTC.

This clonotype has only a few counts. The chain has TRBV15 and TRBJ2-7, with D tentatively TRBD1 (5 bases). Germline V gives CDR1 LNHNV, CDR2 YYDKDF (reference sequence). The V and J ends lost 3 bases and 1 base respectively, with 10 bases between them. The CDR3 sequence is 14 residues long. The CDR3: CATSSEGESYEQYF. In nucleotides, the CDR3 is TGTGCCACCAGCAGTGAAGGGGAATCCTACGAGCAGTACTTC.

The V call is TRBV14, the J call TRBJ2-7, with D hard to call. Trimming cost V 3 bases and J 7 bases, with 22 bases left between them. Germline CDR1 and CDR2: SGHDN and FVKESK. The CDR3 is 16 amino acids. CDR3 coding DNA: TGTGCCAGCAGCCAGTCACAGAAGGACCGACCTATAGAGCAGTACTTC. Translation gives CASSQSQKDRPIEQYF.

The chain is built from TRBV27 and TRBJ2-1; 8 bases map to TRBD1. V was clipped by 4 bases and J by 6 bases; unmatched bases: 5. Germline V lookup: CDR1 MNHEY, CDR2 SMNVEV (reference sequence). The CDR3 has 14 residues. The CDR3 reads CASSWTGQGNEQFF. CDR3 coding DNA: TGTGCCAGCAGTTGGACAGGGCAAGGCAATGAGCAGTTCTTC.

This clonotype was recorded at least ten times. J is TRBJ2-3 and V is TRBV14; perhaps TRBD2 as D (5 bases). The CDR3 extends over 13 amino acids. Germline CDR1 reads SGHDN; CDR2 reads FVKESK. Trimming pared 7 bases from V and 7 bases from J, leaving 15 bases between. The CDR3 region has the DNA TGTGCCAGCAACTTAGGGCCGGGGAATACGCAGTATTTT. Protein product: CASNLGPGNTQYF.

V gene TRBV9 combines with J gene TRBJ2-1; D is unresolved. This CDR3 is built from 13 residues. The V and J ends lost 0 bases and 4 bases respectively, with 5 bases between them. Germline V gives CDR1 SGDLS, CDR2 YYNGEE. This CDR3 reads CASSVATYNEQFF. For the CDR3, the DNA is TGTGCCAGCAGCGTAGCTACTTACAATGAGCAGTTCTTC.